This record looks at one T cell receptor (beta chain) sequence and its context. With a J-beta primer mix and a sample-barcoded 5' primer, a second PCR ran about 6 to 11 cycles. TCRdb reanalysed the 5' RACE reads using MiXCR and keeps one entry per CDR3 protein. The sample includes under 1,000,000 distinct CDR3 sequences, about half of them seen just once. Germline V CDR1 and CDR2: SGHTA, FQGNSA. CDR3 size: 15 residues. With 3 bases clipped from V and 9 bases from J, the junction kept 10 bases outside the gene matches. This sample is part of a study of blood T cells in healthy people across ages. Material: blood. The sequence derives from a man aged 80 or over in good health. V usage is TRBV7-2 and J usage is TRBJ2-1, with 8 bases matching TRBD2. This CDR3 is CASSFGGGPALEQFF. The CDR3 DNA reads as TGTGCCAGCAGCTTCGGCGGGGGGCCGGCTCTTGAGCAGTTCTTC.